This T cell receptor (beta chain) was recovered during a study of T cells expressing NK-cell markers (dated by TCRdb to 2019 to 2021). Study-level background: In sorted CD3+CD56+NKG2C+, CD3+CD56+NKG2C- and CD3+CD56-NKG2C+ T-cell subsets from several donors, TCR beta-chain repertoires were profiled. Seven of the eight sequenced donors were HCMV-seropositive and one was HCMV-seronegative. All eight donors whose samples were sequenced were randomly selected healthy volunteers, three of them men and five women. The libraries were sequenced on Illumina HiSeq 2000/2500, MiSeq or NextSeq, producing 2 x 150 bp reads. Overall study outcomes, separate from this receptor: Those dominant clonotypes were again the most abundant among CD3+CD56-NKG2C+ cells in four donors, at about 28.3-65%. Whether the expanded NKG2C-expressing T cell clones were specific for HCMV antigens remained unclear. In several donors, the dominant CD3+CD56+NKG2C+ clonotypes were found to rank among the top 10 CD8+ clonotypes and to make up about 1.0-7.5% of CD8+ T cells.

The sequencer listed for this sample is Illumina HiSeq 2000. TCR beta cDNA libraries were made by 5'RACE template switching that added a universal primer site and unique molecular identifiers. Synthesis of cDNA was primed from the TCR beta constant segment and was followed by two consecutive PCR amplification steps. The authors' analysis ran thus. MIGEC was used to demultiplex reads and group the reads by UMI, and MiTCR was used to assemble and quantify clonotypes. To exclude erroneous sequences, any TCR cDNA sequence not supported by at least two reads was discarded. The tcR package was used for downstream repertoire analysis, with clonotypes matched between fractions based on CDR3 nucleotide sequence plus V segment. VDJmatch was used to annotate antigen specificity against VDJdb, with one amino acid substitution in CDR3 permitted. With the reads reprocessed by TCRdb, a single entry stands for each CDR3 protein sequence and no DNA is reported. TCRdb's processing, not the authors', yielded these V and J calls. The table held for this sample gives 400,000 to 450,000 distinct CDR3 sequences. 7.3% of the sample rests with the top ten.

HCMV-specific IgG was detected in serum with a commercial ELISA kit to determine HCMV serostatus. Ficoll density gradient centrifugation was used to isolate peripheral blood mononuclear cells from blood. Details on this clonotype: The clone's antigen remains unknown.

CDR1 MNHEY and CDR2 SVGEGT are derived from the germline V gene. The CDR3 contains 14 residues, cysteine and phenylalanine counted. No DNA sequence was recorded. The sequence was collected from a woman aged 18 to 69 in good health. The sample was blood T cells: a sorted CD56 or NKG2C T cell subset, CD4+ or CD8+ T cells, or bulk PBMC T cells (not recorded which). Recombination joined TRBV6-2 or TRBV6-3 with TRBJ1-1; the TRBD1 assignment by TCRdb is unverifiable without DNA. The CDR3 has the sequence CASSYVGGPAEAFF.